These 9 T cell receptor beta chains were all obtained from the same sample, sequenced in a study of OX40 agonist ivuxolimab in advanced cancers. Libraries were prepared by immunoSEQ multiplex PCR; TCRdb keeps only in-frame clonotypes and omits some of them. This sample carries approximately 58,000 clones, 86% of them seen once, and the ten largest clones take roughly 3%. Source: CD4+ or CD8+ T cells sorted from blood, taken in a trial of the OX40 agonist ivuxolimab. These receptors came from an adult with an advanced solid tumor such as melanoma, head and neck, liver or kidney cancer.

This chain links TRBV28 with TRBJ1-1; D may be TRBD1 (5 bases). The V end lost 3 bases, the J end lost 5 bases, and 10 bases lay between the germline ends. The CDR3 sequence is 13 residues long. Germline CDR1 and CDR2: MDHEN and SYDVKM. The CDR3 loop reads CASSLGGRTEAFF. The CDR3, as DNA: TGTGCCAGCAGTTTGGGGGGGAGGACTGAAGCTTTCTTT.

The chain is built from TRBV5-4 and TRBJ2-3, with TRBD2 identical over 10 bases. CDR3 length equals 14 residues. Germline CDR1 SGHNT, CDR2 YYREEE (reference sequence). V shed 4 bases, J shed 4 bases, and the junction held 3 bases outside the gene matches. The CDR3 sequence: CASSQSGGADTQYF. CDR3 bases: TGTGCCAGCAGCCAGAGCGGGGGGGCAGATACGCAGTATTTT.

This clone was picked up a small number of times. The chain employs TRBV6-5 and TRBJ1-5; 7 nucleotides agree with TRBD1. The CDR3 sequence is 14 residues long. Germline loops: CDR1 MNHEY, CDR2 SVGAGI. V was pared by 6 bases and J by 2 bases, with 4 bases of the junction left unmatched. CDR3 loop: CASRLGGGNQPQHF. In DNA form, the CDR3 reads TGTGCCAGCAGACTAGGGGGCGGCAATCAGCCCCAGCATTTT.

This chain joins TRBV5-1 and TRBJ2-4; unclear D gene. Looked up from germline, CDR1 is SGHRS and CDR2 is YFSETQ. The CDR3 is 14 amino acids. V was clipped by 0 bases and J by 6 bases, with 10 bases between them. The CDR3 nucleotides are TGCGCCAGCAGCTTGGGGGCCGGCGGAAACATTCAGTACTTC. Translation gives CASSLGAGGNIQYF.

The J gene is TRBJ1-1, the V gene TRBV7-3, with 8 bases identical to TRBD1. V was clipped by 5 bases and J by 3 bases; unmatched bases: 2. The CDR3 is 13 amino acids. Looked up from germline, CDR1 is SGHTA and CDR2 is FQGTGA. In DNA, the CDR3 is TGTGCCAGCAGCGTACAGGGGGACACTGAAGCTTTCTTT. Amino acid sequence: CASSVQGDTEAFF.

The V and J genes are TRBV27 and TRBJ1-1; D is ambiguous. CDR1 and CDR2 (germline): MNHEY, SMNVEV (reference sequence). V dropped 3 bases and J dropped 1 base, with 6 bases sitting between them. The CDR3 consists of 13 residues. CDR3 in DNA: TGTGCCAGCAGTTTGATCTCGAACACTGAAGCTTTCTTT. Amino acid sequence: CASSLISNTEAFF.

The V call is TRBV7-8, the J call TRBJ1-4; the match to TRBD1 covers 9 bases. The trim removed 8 bases at V and 0 bases at J, leaving 13 bases unmatched. CDR1 is SGHVS and CDR2 is FQNEAQ in the germline V gene. CDR3 length: 18 amino acids. CDR3 loop: CASLGGTGYLPTNEKLFF. The CDR3 bases are TGTGCCAGCCTAGGGGGGACAGGGTACCTTCCAACTAATGAAAAACTGTTTTTT. Looking up the rest from reference TRBV7-8 and TRBJ1-4 gives the full variable domain: GAGVSQSPRYKVAKRGQDVALRCDPISGHVSLFWYQQALGQGPEFLTYFQNEAQLDKSGLPSDRFFAERPEGSVSTLKIQRTQQEDSAVYLCASLGGTGYLPTNEKLFFGSGTQLSVL.

The rearrangement uses TRBV5-6 and TRBJ1-1; D is uncertain. The V end was cut by 4 bases, the J end by 5 bases, with 18 bases between. Germline CDR1 and CDR2: SGHDT and YYEEEE. CDR3 length: 15 residues. CDR3 nucleotides: TGTGCCAGCAGCGACCCACGGGGATTTAGGACTGAAGCTTTCTTT. This sequence encodes CASSDPRGFRTEAFF.

This rearrangement joins TRBV7-2 to TRBJ1-4; unclear D gene. The germline V and J ends were trimmed by 1 base and 12 bases, with 15 bases remaining between them. Germline V gene data show CDR1 as SGHTA and CDR2 as FQGNSA. There are 14 residues in the CDR3. In DNA form, the CDR3 reads TGTGCCAGCAGCTTAGGTCAAGAGACCGAGGAACTGTTTTTT. This gives the protein CASSLGQETEELFF.